Listed below are T cell receptor beta chains from one sample, sequenced in a study of CXCR3-negative and CXCR3-positive naive CD8 T cells. Reprocessing the 5' RACE reads, TCRdb reports a single entry for every CDR3 protein and omits DNA. Its listing shows just over 60,000 distinct CDR3 sequences. Sequencing used naive CXCR3- CD8+ T cells from blood. Receptors were obtained from a human donor in good health. Some clones in this sample may be carry-over from other donors' samples. Both conserved end residues are part of each CDR3.

>TRBJ2-3|TRBV7-2
CASGGLAGGRDTQYF
>TRBJ2-1|TRBV20-1
CSARVGSYNEQFF
>TRBJ2-3|TRBV5-1
CASSGVRGESTDTQYF
>TRBJ2-1|TRBV5-5
CASSWTDNEQFF
>TRBJ1-2|TRBV14
CASSQTVTGTYGYTF
>TRBJ1-2|TRBV6-5
CASSFGTGADYGYTF
>TRBJ2-5|TRBV5-4
CASSLGLEQETQYF
>TRBJ2-5|TRBV20-1
CSAREELGETQYF
>TRBJ2-5|TRBV6-5
CASSSGGIETQYF
>TRBJ2-5|TRBV6-6
CASSLQGARGETQYF
>TRBJ2-7|TRBV29-1
CSVVVGPYEQYF
>TRBJ2-1|TRBV7-9
CASSLPERILFF
>TRBJ2-5|TRBV29-1
CSVEGQEETQYF
>TRBJ1-6|TRBV14
CASSKELREIYNSPLHF
>TRBJ2-7|TRBV29-1
CSVATGGPYEQYF
>TRBJ1-2|TRBV12-3/TRBV12-4
CASSLRQGGYGYTF
>TRBJ1-1|TRBV7-9
CASSPTGPNTEAFF
>TRBJ2-7|TRBV21-1
CASSPQTGSTLDEQYF
>TRBJ1-4|TRBV7-9
CASSSNQGGIREKLFF
>TRBJ1-2|TRBV20-1
CSARDRTTYGYTF
>TRBJ2-3|TRBV29-1
CSAYRGLAGVIESTDTQYF
>TRBJ1-2|TRBV4-3
CASSQGPGGHGYGYTF
>TRBJ2-5|TRBV2
CASSTRAQGGEETQYF
>TRBJ2-7|TRBV24-1
CATLTSGEEQYF
>TRBJ1-5|TRBV28
CASSFRTGGDQPQHF
>TRBJ1-5|TRBV30
CAWSVGKEFQPQHF
>TRBJ2-7|TRBV6-6
CASSYTGEYEQYF
>TRBJ2-1|TRBV29-1
CSVQQGNRNEQFF
>TRBJ2-1|TRBV28
CASSLKTGTSVINEQFF
>TRBJ2-3|TRBV29-1
CSVEVLAANTDTQYF
>TRBJ1-1|TRBV15
CATSNWREINTEAFF
>TRBJ2-7|TRBV30
CAWSVTGGGYEQYF
>TRBJ2-1|TRBV12-3/TRBV12-4
CASSFPPDPGSYNEQFF
>TRBJ2-2|TRBV4-3
CASSRNLDRANGELFF
>TRBJ2-2|TRBV12-3/TRBV12-4
CASSSGTSGIAGELFF
>TRBJ1-1|TRBV9
CASSVGVGSMNTEAFF
>TRBJ1-5|TRBV6-2/TRBV6-3
CASSYKVSNQPQHF
>TRBJ2-7|TRBV3-1
CASSYGTGGYEQYF
>TRBJ2-7|TRBV7-9
CASSPEASYEQYF
>TRBJ2-1|TRBV16
CASTQGTEEQFF
>TRBJ1-2|TRBV7-9
CASSSSGTSYGYTF
>TRBJ2-7|TRBV7-9
CASSFEDRGYEQYF
>TRBJ1-2|TRBV24-1
CATSDPGTDLYGYTF
>TRBJ2-1|TRBV9
CASSGLAGKDNEQFF